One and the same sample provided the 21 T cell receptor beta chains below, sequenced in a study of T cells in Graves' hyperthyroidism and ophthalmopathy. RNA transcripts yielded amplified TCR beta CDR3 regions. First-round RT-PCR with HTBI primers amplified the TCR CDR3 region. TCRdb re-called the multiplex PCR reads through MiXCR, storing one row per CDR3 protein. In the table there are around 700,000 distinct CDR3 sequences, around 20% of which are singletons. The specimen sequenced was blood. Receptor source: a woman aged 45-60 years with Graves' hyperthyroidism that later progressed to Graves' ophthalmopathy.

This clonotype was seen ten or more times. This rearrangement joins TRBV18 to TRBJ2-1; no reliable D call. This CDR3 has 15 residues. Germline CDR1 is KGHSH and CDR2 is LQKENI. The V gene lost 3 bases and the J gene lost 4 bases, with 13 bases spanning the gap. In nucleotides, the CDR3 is TGTGCCAGCTCACCTTCTAGGATTGATTACAATGAGCAGTTCTTC. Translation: CASSPSRIDYNEQFF.

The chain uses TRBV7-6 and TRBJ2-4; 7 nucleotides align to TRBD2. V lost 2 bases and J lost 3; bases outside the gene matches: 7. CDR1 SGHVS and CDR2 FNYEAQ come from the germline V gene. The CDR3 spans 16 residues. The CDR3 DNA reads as TGTGCCAGCAGCTTAATGAGCGGGGAGGACAAAAACATTCAGTACTTC. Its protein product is CASSLMSGEDKNIQYF.

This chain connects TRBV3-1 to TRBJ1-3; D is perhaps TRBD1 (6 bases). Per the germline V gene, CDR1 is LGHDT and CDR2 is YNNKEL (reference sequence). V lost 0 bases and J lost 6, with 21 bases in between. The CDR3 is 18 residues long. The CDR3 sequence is CASSQDSLVRGAENTIYF. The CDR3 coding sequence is TGTGCCAGCAGCCAAGATTCTTTGGTTCGGGGGGCTGAAAACACCATATATTTT.

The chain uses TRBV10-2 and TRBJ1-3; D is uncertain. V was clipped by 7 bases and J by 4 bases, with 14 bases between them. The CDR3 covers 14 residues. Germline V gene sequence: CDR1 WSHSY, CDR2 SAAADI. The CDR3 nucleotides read TGCGCCAGCACCCGGGAGCGGTTCGGAAACACCATATATTTT. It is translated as CASTRERFGNTIYF.

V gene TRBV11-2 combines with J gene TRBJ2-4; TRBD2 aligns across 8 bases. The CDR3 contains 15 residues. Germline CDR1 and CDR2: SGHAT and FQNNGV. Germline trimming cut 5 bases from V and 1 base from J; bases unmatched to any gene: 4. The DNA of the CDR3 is TGTGCCAGCAGCCCCGGGGGGGGGGCCAAAAACATTCAGTACTTC. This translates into CASSPGGGAKNIQYF. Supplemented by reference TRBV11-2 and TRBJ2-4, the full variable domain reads EAGVAQSPRYKIIEKRQSVAFWCNPISGHATLYWYQQILGQGPKLLIQFQNNGVVDDSQLPKDRFSAERLKGVDSTLKIQPAKLEDSAVYLCASSPGGGAKNIQYFGAGTRLSVL.

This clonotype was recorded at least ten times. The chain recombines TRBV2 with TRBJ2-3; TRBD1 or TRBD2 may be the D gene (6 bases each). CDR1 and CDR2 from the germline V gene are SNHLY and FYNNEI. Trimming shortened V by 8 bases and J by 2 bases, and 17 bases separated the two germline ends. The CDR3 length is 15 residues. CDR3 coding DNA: TGTGCCAGCGGGGGGCTCCTCCCTGCCACAGATACGCAGTATTTT. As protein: CASGGLLPATDTQYF.

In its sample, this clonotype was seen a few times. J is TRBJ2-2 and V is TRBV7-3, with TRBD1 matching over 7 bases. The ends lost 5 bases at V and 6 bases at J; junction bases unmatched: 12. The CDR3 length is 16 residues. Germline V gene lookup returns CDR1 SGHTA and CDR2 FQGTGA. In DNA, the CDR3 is TGTGCCAGCAGCCGAAGTACAGGGGCGTGGGCCGGGGAGCTGTTTTTT. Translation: CASSRSTGAWAGELFF.

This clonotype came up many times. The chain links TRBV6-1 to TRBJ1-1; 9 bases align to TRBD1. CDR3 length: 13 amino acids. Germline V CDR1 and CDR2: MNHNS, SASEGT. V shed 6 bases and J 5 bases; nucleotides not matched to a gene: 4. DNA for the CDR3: TGTGCCAGCAGGGGACAGGGATGGACTGAAGCTTTCTTT. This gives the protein CASRGQGWTEAFF.

The CDR3 loop is CASSYPGERGGWYNEQFF. DNA for the CDR3: TGTGCCAGCAGTTACCCTGGAGAGCGGGGGGGCTGGTACAATGAGCAGTTCTTC. V gene TRBV6-9 combines with J gene TRBJ2-1; 10 bases map to TRBD2. Trimming cost V 3 bases and J 4 bases; bases outside gene matches: 12. The CDR3 covers 18 residues. Germline V gene lookup returns CDR1 MNHGY and CDR2 SVAAGI.

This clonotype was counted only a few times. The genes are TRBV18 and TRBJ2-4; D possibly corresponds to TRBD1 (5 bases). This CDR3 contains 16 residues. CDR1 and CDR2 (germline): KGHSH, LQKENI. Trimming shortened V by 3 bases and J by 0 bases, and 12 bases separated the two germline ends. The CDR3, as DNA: TGTGCCAGCTCACCCCCCGACAGATTAGCCAAAAACATTCAGTACTTC. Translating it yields CASSPPDRLAKNIQYF.

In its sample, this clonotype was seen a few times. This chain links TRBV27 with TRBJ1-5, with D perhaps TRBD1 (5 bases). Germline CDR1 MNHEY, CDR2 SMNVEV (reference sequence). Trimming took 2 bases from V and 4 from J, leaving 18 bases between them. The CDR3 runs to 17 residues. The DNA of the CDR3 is TGTGCCAGCAGTTTAAGTATAGGTCGGGACGGGAATCAGCCCCAGCATTTT. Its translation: CASSLSIGRDGNQPQHF.

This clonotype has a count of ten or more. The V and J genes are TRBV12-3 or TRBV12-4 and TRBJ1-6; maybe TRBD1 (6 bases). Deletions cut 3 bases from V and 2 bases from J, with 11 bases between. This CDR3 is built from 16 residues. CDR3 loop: CASSFRTDTYNSPLHF. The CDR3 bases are TGTGCCAGCAGTTTTCGGACAGACACCTATAATTCACCCCTCCACTTT.

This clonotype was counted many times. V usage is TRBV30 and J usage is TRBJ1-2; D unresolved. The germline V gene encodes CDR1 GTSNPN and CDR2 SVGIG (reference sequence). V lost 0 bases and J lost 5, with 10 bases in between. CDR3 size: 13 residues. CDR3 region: CAWSVPRGYGYTF. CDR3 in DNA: TGTGCCTGGAGTGTCCCCAGAGGTTATGGCTACACCTTC.

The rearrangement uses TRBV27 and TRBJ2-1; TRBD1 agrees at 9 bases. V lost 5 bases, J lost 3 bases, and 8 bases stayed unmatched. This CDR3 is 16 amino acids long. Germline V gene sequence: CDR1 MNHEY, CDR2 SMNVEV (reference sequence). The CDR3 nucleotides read TGTGCCAGCAGTAGTTCCGGGACAGGGTTCTACAATGAGCAGTTCTTC. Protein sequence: CASSSSGTGFYNEQFF.

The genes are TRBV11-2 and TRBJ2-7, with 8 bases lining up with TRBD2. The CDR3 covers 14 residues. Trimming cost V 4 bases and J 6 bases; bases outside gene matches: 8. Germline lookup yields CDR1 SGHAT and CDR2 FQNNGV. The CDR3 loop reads CASSSVGAGAEQYF. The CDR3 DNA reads TGTGCCAGCAGCTCAGTAGGAGCGGGGGCCGAGCAGTACTTC.

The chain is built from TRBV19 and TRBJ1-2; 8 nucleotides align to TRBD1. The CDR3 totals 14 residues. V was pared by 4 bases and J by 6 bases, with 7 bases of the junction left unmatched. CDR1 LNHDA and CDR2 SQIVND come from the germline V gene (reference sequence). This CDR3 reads CASSTIPGQDGYTF. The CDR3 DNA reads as TGTGCCAGTAGTACAATACCGGGACAGGATGGCTACACCTTC.

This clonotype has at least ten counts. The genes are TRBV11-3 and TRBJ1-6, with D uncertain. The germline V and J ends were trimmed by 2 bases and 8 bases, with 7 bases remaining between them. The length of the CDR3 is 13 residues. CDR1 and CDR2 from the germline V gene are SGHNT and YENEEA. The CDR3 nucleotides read TGTGCCAGCAGCTTATCGGGTGATTCACCCCTCCACTTT. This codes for CASSLSGDSPLHF.

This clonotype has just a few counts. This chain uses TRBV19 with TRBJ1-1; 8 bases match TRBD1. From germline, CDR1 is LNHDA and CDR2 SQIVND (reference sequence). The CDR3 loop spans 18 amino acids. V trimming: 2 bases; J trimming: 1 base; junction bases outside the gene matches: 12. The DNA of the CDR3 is TGTGCCAGTAGTATAATTTTTGGGCAGGGGGCGCGGAACACTGAAGCTTTCTTT. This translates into CASSIIFGQGARNTEAFF.

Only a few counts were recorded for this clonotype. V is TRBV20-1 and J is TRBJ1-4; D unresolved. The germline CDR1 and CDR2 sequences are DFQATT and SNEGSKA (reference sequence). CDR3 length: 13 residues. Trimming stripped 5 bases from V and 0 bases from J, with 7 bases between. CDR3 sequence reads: CSAFTPTNEKLFF. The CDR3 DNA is TGCAGTGCTTTTACACCAACTAATGAAAAACTGTTTTTT.

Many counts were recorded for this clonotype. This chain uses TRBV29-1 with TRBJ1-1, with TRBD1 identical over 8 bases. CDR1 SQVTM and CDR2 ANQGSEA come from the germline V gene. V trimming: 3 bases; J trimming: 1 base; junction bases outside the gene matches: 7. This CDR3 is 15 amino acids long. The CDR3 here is CSVETTGGRNTEAFF. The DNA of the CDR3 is TGCAGCGTTGAGACAACAGGGGGAAGGAACACTGAAGCTTTCTTT.

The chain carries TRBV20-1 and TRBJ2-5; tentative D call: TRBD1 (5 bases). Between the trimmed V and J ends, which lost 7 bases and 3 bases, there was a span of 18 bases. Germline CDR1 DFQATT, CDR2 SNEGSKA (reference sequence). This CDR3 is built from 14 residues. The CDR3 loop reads CSVARADNEETQYF. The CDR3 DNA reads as TGCAGTGTGGCCAGGGCAGATAACGAAGAGACCCAGTACTTC.